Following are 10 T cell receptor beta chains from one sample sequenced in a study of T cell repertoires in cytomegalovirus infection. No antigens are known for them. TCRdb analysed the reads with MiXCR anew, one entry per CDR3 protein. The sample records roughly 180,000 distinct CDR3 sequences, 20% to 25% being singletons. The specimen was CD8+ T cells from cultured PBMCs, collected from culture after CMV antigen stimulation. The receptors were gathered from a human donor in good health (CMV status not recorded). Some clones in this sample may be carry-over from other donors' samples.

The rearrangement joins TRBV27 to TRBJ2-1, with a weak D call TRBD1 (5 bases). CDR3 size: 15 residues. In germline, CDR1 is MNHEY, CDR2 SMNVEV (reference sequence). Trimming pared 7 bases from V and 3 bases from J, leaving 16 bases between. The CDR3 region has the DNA TGTGCCAGCACTCATGTTGGGGCAGTCTACAATGAGCAGTTCTTC. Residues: CASTHVGAVYNEQFF.

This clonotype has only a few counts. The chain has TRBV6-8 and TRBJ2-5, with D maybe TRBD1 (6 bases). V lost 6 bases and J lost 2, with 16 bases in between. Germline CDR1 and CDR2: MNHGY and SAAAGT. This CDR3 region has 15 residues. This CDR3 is CASRTNRDIQETQYF. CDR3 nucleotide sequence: TGTGCCAGCAGAACCAACCGGGACATACAAGAGACCCAGTACTTC.

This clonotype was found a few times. The CDR3 DNA is TGTGCCAGCAGCTCCTCGCGGGGCTCTGGAAACACCATATATTTT. Its translation: CASSSSRGSGNTIYF. V is TRBV7-2 and J is TRBJ1-3; D remains unclear. The length of the CDR3 is 15 residues. The germline V and J ends were trimmed by 4 bases and 0 bases, with 10 bases remaining between them. Germline V CDR1 and CDR2: SGHTA, FQGNSA.

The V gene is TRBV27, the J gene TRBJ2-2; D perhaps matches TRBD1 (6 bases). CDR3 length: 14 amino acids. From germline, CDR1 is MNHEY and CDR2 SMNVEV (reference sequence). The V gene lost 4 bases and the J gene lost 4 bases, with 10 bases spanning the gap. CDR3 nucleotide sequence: TGTGCCAGCAGTTCCGGACAGATCACCGGGGAGCTGTTTTTT. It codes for CASSSGQITGELFF.

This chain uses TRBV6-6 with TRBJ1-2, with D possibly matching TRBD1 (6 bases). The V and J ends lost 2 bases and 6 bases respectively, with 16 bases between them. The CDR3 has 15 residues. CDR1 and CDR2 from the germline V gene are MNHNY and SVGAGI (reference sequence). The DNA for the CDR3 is TGTGCCAGCAGTTACCGACAGGCGGGTTTGGATGGCTACACCTTC. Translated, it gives CASSYRQAGLDGYTF.

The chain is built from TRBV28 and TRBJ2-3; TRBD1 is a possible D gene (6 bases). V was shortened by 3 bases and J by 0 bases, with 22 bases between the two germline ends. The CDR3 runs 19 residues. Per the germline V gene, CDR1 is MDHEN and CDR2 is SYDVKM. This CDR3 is CASSFANHPPGASTDTQYF. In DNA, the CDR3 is TGTGCCAGCAGTTTCGCAAACCATCCCCCAGGGGCTAGCACAGATACGCAGTATTTT.

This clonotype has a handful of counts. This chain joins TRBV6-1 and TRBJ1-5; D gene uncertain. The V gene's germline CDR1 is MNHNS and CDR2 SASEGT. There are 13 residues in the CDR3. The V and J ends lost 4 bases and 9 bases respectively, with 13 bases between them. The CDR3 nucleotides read TGTGCCAGCAGTGTGGACCCGCTTGGGCCCCAGCATTTT. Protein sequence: CASSVDPLGPQHF.

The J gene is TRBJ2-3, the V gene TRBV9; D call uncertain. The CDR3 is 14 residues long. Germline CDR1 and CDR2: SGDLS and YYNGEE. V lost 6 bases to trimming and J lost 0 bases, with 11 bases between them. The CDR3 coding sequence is TGTGCCAGCACCCCGTACCCTAGCACAGATACGCAGTATTTT. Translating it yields CASTPYPSTDTQYF.

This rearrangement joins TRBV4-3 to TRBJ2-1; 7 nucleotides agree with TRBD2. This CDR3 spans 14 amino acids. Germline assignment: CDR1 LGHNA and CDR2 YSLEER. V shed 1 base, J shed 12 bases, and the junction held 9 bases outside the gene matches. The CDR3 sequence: CASSQVGGGERQFF. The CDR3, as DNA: TGCGCCAGCAGCCAAGTTGGGGGGGGGGAACGGCAGTTCTTC.

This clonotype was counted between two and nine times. CDR3 residues: CASSPNTDYGYTF. Written as DNA, the CDR3 is TGTGCCAGCAGTCCTAACACGGATTATGGCTACACCTTC. The chain combines TRBV28 with TRBJ1-2; D gene ambiguous. The germline gives CDR1 MDHEN, CDR2 SYDVKM. V gave up 5 bases and J gave up 5 bases, with 12 bases separating them. The CDR3 is 13 residues long.